This passage covers 27 T cell receptor beta chains from one sample sequenced in a study of Ad26.COV2.S vaccination and SARS-CoV-2 variants. The sample's treatment: 19 received Ad26.COV2.S at low or high dose, single or two shots; 5 received placebo; per-sample allocation not given. Day 63 after the first vaccine or placebo injection was the time point for sampling. The protocol was immunoSEQ multiplex PCR, while the TCRdb copy is restricted to in-frame clones and leaves out a portion. The sample contains some 240,000 clones, 87% of which appear only once. Sequenced here: peripheral blood, sampled in a trial of Ad26.COV2.S vaccine versus placebo. The receptors originated from a person aged 18 to 59 who received the Ad26.COV2.S COVID-19 vaccine or a placebo.

A single count supports this clone. V gene TRBV5-6 combines with J gene TRBJ2-7; 8 bases match TRBD2. CDR1 SGHDT and CDR2 YYEEEE come from the germline V gene. This CDR3 is 16 amino acids long. V lost 4 bases, J lost 6 bases, and 15 bases stayed unmatched. The CDR3 loop reads CASSPGGTRKRCEQYV. The CDR3 DNA is TGTGCCAGCAGCCCGGGGGGGACTCGTAAACGTTGCGAGCAGTACGTC.

CDR3 nucleotide sequence: TGCGCCAGCAGCCAAGAGCGGGTCGCCGTTGACTATGGCTACACCTTC. Amino acids: CASSQERVAVDYGYTF. This chain connects TRBV4-3 to TRBJ1-2; D is ambiguous. Germline CDR1 is LGHNA and CDR2 is YSLEER. The CDR3 spans 16 residues. V lost 0 bases, J lost 3 bases, and 14 bases lay in between.

The CDR3 protein is CSARPGHTEAFF. CDR3 in DNA: TGCAGCGCTCGGCCGGGCCACACTGAAGCTTTCTTT. The V and J genes are TRBV29-1 and TRBJ1-1; the D is unclear. Germline CDR1 and CDR2: SQVTM and ANQGSEA. The CDR3 totals 12 residues. Between the trimmed V and J ends, which lost 7 bases and 3 bases, there was a span of 12 bases.

The chain is built from TRBV20-1 and TRBJ2-4; 11 positions agree with TRBD2. The CDR3 has 15 residues. V lost 3 bases and J lost 5; bases outside the gene matches: 6. Per the germline V gene, CDR1 is DFQATT and CDR2 is SNEGSKA (reference sequence). CDR3 protein: CSASTSGGPQNIQYF. The CDR3 DNA reads as TGCAGTGCTAGTACTAGCGGGGGTCCCCAAAACATTCAGTACTTC.

The rearrangement links TRBV5-1 to TRBJ2-5; 10 bases are a match to TRBD2. The trim removed 4 bases at V and 5 bases at J, leaving 11 bases unmatched. Germline V gene lookup returns CDR1 SGHRS and CDR2 YFSETQ. The CDR3 totals 16 residues. In nucleotides, the CDR3 is TGCGCCAGCAGCCCTCTCGTAGCGGGGGGTGGTGAGACCCAGTACTTC. This gives the protein CASSPLVAGGGETQYF.

V is TRBV3-1 (or the pseudogene TRBV3-2) and J is TRBJ2-7; unclear D gene. This CDR3 comprises 14 residues. V shed 4 bases and J shed 4 bases, with 14 bases lying between them. Germline values: CDR1 LGHDT, CDR2 YNNKEL (reference sequence). This CDR3 is CASSRVESPYEQYF. The CDR3 DNA sequence: TGTGCCAGCAGCCGAGTCGAGAGCCCTTACGAGCAGTACTTC.

The count of this clone is one. This rearrangement joins TRBV7-9 to TRBJ2-7; TRBD2 is a possible D gene (6 bases). Looked up from germline, CDR1 is SEHNR and CDR2 is FQNEAQ (reference sequence). Deletions cut 4 bases from V and 0 bases from J, with 7 bases between. The CDR3 runs 13 residues. The CDR3 DNA is TGTGCCAGCAGCTCCGGGGGCTCCTACGAGCAGTACTTC. This gives the protein CASSSGGSYEQYF.

The chain's CDR3 is CASSPGLGEQYV. In DNA form, the CDR3 reads TGTGCCAGCAGCCCGGGCTTGGGGGAGCAGTACGTC. This sequence joins TRBV13 and TRBJ2-7; D remains ambiguous. V was trimmed by 5 bases and J by 7 bases, leaving 12 bases between them. The CDR3 consists of 12 residues. Germline lookup yields CDR1 PRHDT and CDR2 FYEKMQ (reference sequence).

The chain employs TRBV6-5 and TRBJ2-2; 9 nucleotides align to TRBD1. Germline assignment: CDR1 MNHEY and CDR2 SVGAGI. The CDR3 has 13 amino acids. V shed 6 bases and J 4 bases; nucleotides not matched to a gene: 0. CDR3 sequence: CASRTGGTGELFF. In DNA, the CDR3 is TGTGCCAGCAGGACAGGGGGCACCGGGGAGCTGTTTTTT.

This clone was detected only a few times. The chain uses TRBV19 and TRBJ1-6, with TRBD1 identical over 7 bases. The length of the CDR3 is 15 residues. Germline CDR1 is LNHDA and CDR2 is SQIVND (reference sequence). Trimming at V came to 6 bases and at J to 7 bases, leaving 9 bases not matched to a gene. CDR3 DNA: TGTGCCAGTAGCCAGAACAGGGGCGGCAATTCACCCCTCCACTTT. Translation gives CASSQNRGGNSPLHF. Full variable domain (outside the CDR3, taken from reference TRBV19 and TRBJ1-6): DGGITQSPKYLFRKEGQNVTLSCEQNLNHDAMYWYRQDPGQGLRLIYYSQIVNDFQKGDIAEGYSVSREKKESFPLTVTSAQKNPTAFYLCASSQNRGGNSPLHFGNGTRLTVT.

With regard to this clone: Additional DNA sequences in this sample encode the identical CDR3. The chain couples TRBV7-3 to TRBJ2-1; 7 nucleotides agree with TRBD1. The CDR3 runs 14 residues. CDR1 and CDR2 from the germline V gene are SGHTA and FQGTGA. V was clipped by 5 bases and J by 4 bases; unmatched bases: 5. In DNA, the CDR3 is TGTGCCAGCAGCCAAGGGGGCTCTTACAATGAGCAGTTCTTC. Translated, it gives CASSQGGSYNEQFF.

J is TRBJ2-5 and V is TRBV19; 9 positions match TRBD1. The CDR3 covers 13 residues. V was clipped by 3 bases and J by 8 bases; unmatched bases: 4. The V gene's germline CDR1 is LNHDA and CDR2 SQIVND (reference sequence). CDR3 bases: TGTGCCAGTAGTATGGACAGGGGAGTTACCCAGTACTTC. Translated, it gives CASSMDRGVTQYF.

Only a few counts were recorded for this clone. The chain has TRBV10-3 and TRBJ2-7; 11 positions agree with TRBD1. This CDR3 comprises 13 residues. The germline V gene has CDR1 ENHRY and CDR2 SYGVKD. The ends lost 10 bases at V and 5 bases at J; junction bases unmatched: 7. CDR3 protein: CATHPGQGDEQYV. The CDR3 DNA sequence: TGTGCCACTCACCCGGGACAGGGGGACGAGCAGTACGTC.

The rearrangement links TRBV21-1 to TRBJ2-7. TRBV21-1 has pseudogene status. The CDR3 totals 12 residues. The CDR3 bases are TGTGCCAGCAGCAAGGCTTATCGGGAGCAGTACGTC. Amino acids: CASSKAYREQYV.

The rearrangement joins TRBV6-2 or TRBV6-3 to TRBJ2-7; TRBD2 agrees at 7 bases. After removal of 5 bases from V and 2 bases from J, the junction contained 9 bases not matched to a gene. The germline V gene encodes CDR1 MNHEY and CDR2 SVGEGT. The CDR3 is made up of 15 amino acids. In nucleotides, the CDR3 is TGTGCCAGCAGTCCACTAGCGAGGGGCCCCTACGAGCAGTACGTC. Translation: CASSPLARGPYEQYV.

The genes are TRBV7-9 and TRBJ1-1, with 10 bases fitting TRBD1. Trimming took 1 base from V and 2 from J; bases not matched to a gene: 4. CDR1 and CDR2 from the germline V gene are SEHNR and FQNEAQ (reference sequence). The CDR3 is made up of 16 amino acids. The CDR3 region is CASSLVGTGVNTEAFF. The CDR3 nucleotides read TGTGCCAGCAGCTTAGTTGGGACAGGGGTAAACACTGAAGCTTTCTTT.

J is TRBJ1-1 and V is TRBV10-1; D is undetermined. Trimming took off 2 bases at V and 0 bases at J, with 13 bases between the two ends. The CDR3 spans 16 residues. Germline V gives CDR1 WNHNN, CDR2 SYGVQD (reference sequence). The CDR3 reads CASSERGRSMNTEAFF. CDR3 nucleotides: TGCGCCAGCAGTGAGAGAGGACGGAGCATGAACACTGAAGCTTTCTTT.

The rearrangement uses TRBV7-3 and TRBJ2-3; weak D call: TRBD2 (5 bases). The ends were cut back, 2 bases at V and 0 bases at J, with 15 bases in the middle. This CDR3 comprises 17 residues. Per germline, CDR1 SGHTA and CDR2 FQGTGA. The CDR3 region is CASSLSGRGTSTDTQYF. DNA for the CDR3: TGTGCCAGCAGCTTATCAGGCCGGGGAACTAGCACAGATACGCAGTATTTT.

The chain carries TRBV11-2 and TRBJ2-4; D ambiguous. Trimming removed 1 base at V and 0 bases at J, with 7 bases between. This CDR3 region has 15 residues. The V gene's germline CDR1 is SGHAT and CDR2 FQNNGV. CDR3 sequence reads: CASSLVGLAKNIQYF. The CDR3 nucleotides read TGTGCCAGCAGCTTAGTAGGTCTAGCCAAAAACATTCAGTACTTC.

V gene TRBV24-1 combines with J gene TRBJ2-3; D might be TRBD1 (5 bases). Trimming stripped 2 bases from V and 4 bases from J, with 12 bases between. CDR3 size: 15 residues. Looked up from germline, CDR1 is KGHDR and CDR2 is SFDVKD. The CDR3 nucleotides are TGTGCCACCAGTGATTCGACAGATAAGGCAGATACGCAGTATTTT. This gives the protein CATSDSTDKADTQYF.

This clone was seen a handful of times. The V call is TRBV4-2, the J call TRBJ1-4; D possibly corresponds to TRBD1 (6 bases). Germline V gene lookup returns CDR1 LGHNA and CDR2 YNFKEQ. V dropped 0 bases and J dropped 5 bases, with 10 bases sitting between them. The CDR3 length is 15 residues. CDR3 amino acids: CASSQEGTQNEKLFF. The CDR3 coding sequence is TGTGCCAGCAGCCAAGAAGGGACACAGAATGAAAAACTGTTTTTT.

V and J are TRBV5-4 and TRBJ2-2, with TRBD1 as a possible D gene (5 bases). CDR3 length: 15 amino acids. CDR1 is SGHNT, CDR2 YYREEE, per germline (reference sequence). V lost 0 bases, J lost 0 bases, and 6 bases lay in between. In DNA form, the CDR3 reads TGTGCCAGCAGCTTGGACAGGACGAACACCGGGGAGCTGTTTTTT. This gives the protein CASSLDRTNTGELFF.

This clone was found a few times. The chain uses TRBV15 and TRBJ2-1; 7 positions agree with TRBD2. V shed 5 bases, J shed 0 bases, and the junction held 4 bases outside the gene matches. This CDR3 is 15 amino acids long. Germline assignment: CDR1 LNHNV and CDR2 YYDKDF (reference sequence). The CDR3: CATSLAVYSYNEQFF. The CDR3 DNA reads as TGTGCCACCAGCCTAGCGGTCTACTCCTACAATGAGCAGTTCTTC.

The rearrangement uses TRBV5-1 and TRBJ2-3; D is unresolved. Germline CDR1 and CDR2: SGHRS and YFSETQ. V was pared by 3 bases and J by 2 bases, with 10 bases between. The CDR3 runs 14 residues. The CDR3 loop reads CASSSLVLTDTQYF. As DNA, the CDR3 is TGCGCCAGCAGCTCGCTGGTACTCACAGATACGCAGTATTTT.

This chain connects TRBV19 to TRBJ2-1, with 12 bases lining up with TRBD2. CDR1 and CDR2 (germline): LNHDA, SQIVND (reference sequence). J gave up 5 bases and V 3 bases, and 2 bases lay outside the gene matches. This CDR3 is 15 amino acids long. The CDR3 coding sequence is TGTGCCAGTAGTATTAGACTAGCGGGGGACAATGAGCAGTTCTTC. This encodes CASSIRLAGDNEQFF.

This chain connects TRBV9 to TRBJ2-3, with a weak D call TRBD1 (5 bases). V lost 0 bases and J lost 2, with 10 bases in between. Germline CDR1 is SGDLS and CDR2 is YYNGEE. The CDR3 is made up of 15 amino acids. This chain's CDR3 is CASSVGDSYTDTQYF. The CDR3 region has the DNA TGTGCCAGCAGCGTAGGCGACAGTTACACAGATACGCAGTATTTT.

The chain employs TRBV7-3 and TRBJ2-1; 7 nucleotides align to TRBD2. The CDR3 is made up of 14 amino acids. Germline values: CDR1 SGHTA, CDR2 FQGTGA. V lost 2 bases to trimming and J lost 6 bases; unmatched junction nucleotides: 4. This chain's CDR3 is CASSLAGASNEQFF. The CDR3 region has the DNA TGTGCCAGCAGCTTAGCGGGAGCCTCCAATGAGCAGTTCTTC.